This T cell receptor beta chain was identified during a study of blood T cells in healthy people across ages. Overall study results and limits: There was a strong correlation between TCR beta diversity and naive T cell percentage. A roughly linear age-dependent decrease characterized TCR beta diversity per million T cells.

V was clipped by 3 bases and J by 11 bases, with 22 bases between them. The CDR3 covers 15 residues. A second PCR, run for roughly 7 to 11 cycles, used a sample-barcoded 5' primer plus a J-beta primer mix. Every cDNA molecule carried a tag from a template-switch adaptor bearing 12 random nucleotides. TCRdb called the 5' RACE reads again in MiXCR, with one record for every CDR3 protein. The data hold 600,000 to 1,000,000 distinct CDR3 sequences, with 58% observed a single time. A note on this clonotype: What it binds is not known.

It was about 10 milliliters of peripheral blood that were drawn from each donor. The sequenced sample was blood. The rearrangement links TRBV12-3 or TRBV12-4 to TRBJ2-5; a possible D gene is TRBD2 (6 bases). The sequence was obtained from a man aged 25 to 40 in good health. The CDR3 nucleotides read TGTGCCAGCAGTTTCCCTGGGGGGTCTTCGGATGAGCAGTACTTC. Translation gives CASSFPGGSSDEQYF.